These 14 T cell receptor beta chains were all obtained from the same sample, sequenced in a study of identical twins. MiXCR, run by TCRdb on the 5' RACE reads, gives a single entry per CDR3 protein. The sample gives about 530,000 distinct CDR3 sequences, 13% to 15% of which show up once; around 0.4% is in the top ten. The same data also contributed to another study, on yellow fever vaccine responses in identical twins.

Sequencing used CD4+ T cells sorted from blood. These receptors originate from a woman aged 18 to 35 in good health.

This clonotype was seen more than once but under ten times. This chain links TRBV12-3 or TRBV12-4 with TRBJ2-2; D is ambiguous. The V end lost 3 bases, the J end lost 9 bases, and 14 bases lay between the germline ends. The CDR3 length is 14 residues. CDR3 loop: CASSLYRDERELFF. The CDR3, as DNA: TGTGCCAGCAGTTTGTATCGAGATGAGCGGGAGCTGTTTTTT.

This clonotype was found a few times. The chain carries TRBV21-1 and TRBJ2-1; the D segment call TRBD1 is taken from the table without a DNA check. TRBV21-1 is a pseudogene locus. The CDR3 length is 18 residues. Here the CDR3 reads CASSKVPWAGPNYNEQFF. The DNA of the CDR3 is TGTGCCAGCAGCAAAGTTCCCTGGGCAGGGCCGAACTACAATGAGCAGTTCTTC.

CDR3 region: CASSPGSVQRNEQFF. CDR3 nucleotides: TGTGCCAGCTCACCAGGATCAGTCCAGCGCAATGAGCAGTTCTTC. The gene calls are TRBV18 and TRBJ2-1; D gene uncertain. Trimming removed 2 bases from V and 6 bases from J, with 14 bases in between. This CDR3 contains 15 residues. Germline-derived CDR1 and CDR2 are KGHSH and LQKENI.

In this sample, this clonotype turned up a few times. The V call is TRBV5-5, the J call TRBJ2-1, with 8 bases lining up with TRBD1. Unmatched junction bases numbered 6, after V lost 3 bases and J lost 1 base. The CDR3 contains 16 residues. Germline V gene data show CDR1 as SGHKS and CDR2 as YYEKEE (reference sequence). DNA of the CDR3: TGTGCCAGCAGCTCTCCCGGGACAGGTTCCTACAATGAGCAGTTCTTC. It codes for CASSSPGTGSYNEQFF.

The chain employs TRBV6-5 and TRBJ2-7, with unresolved D. Germline assignment: CDR1 MNHEY and CDR2 SVGAGI. Trimming stripped 4 bases from V and 4 bases from J, with 17 bases between. The CDR3 extends over 15 amino acids. In DNA form, the CDR3 reads TGTGCCAGCAGTTCGAGGCGGAAGGCTTGGTACGAGCAGTACGTC. Translated: CASSSRRKAWYEQYV.

The genes are TRBV5-5 and TRBJ2-2; 8 nucleotides match TRBD1. The trim removed 4 bases at V and 8 bases at J, leaving 13 bases unmatched. The length of the CDR3 is 16 residues. Germline V gives CDR1 SGHKS, CDR2 YYEKEE (reference sequence). CDR3 nucleotides: TGTGCCAGCAGCAAGCCAGGGGGCGAGGGTACGGGGGAGCTGTTTTTT. Translated, it gives CASSKPGGEGTGELFF.

V usage is TRBV3-1 and J usage is TRBJ2-7; 7 positions agree with TRBD1. V trimming: 7 bases; J trimming: 2 bases; junction bases outside the gene matches: 8. Germline V gene lookup returns CDR1 LGHDT and CDR2 YNNKEL (reference sequence). The CDR3 spans 14 residues. CDR3 amino acids: CASTKQGRTYEQYF. CDR3 bases: TGTGCCAGCACGAAACAGGGGAGAACCTACGAGCAGTACTTC.

This clonotype was observed a handful of times. The CDR3 sequence is CASSPMTGAGGTEAFF. In nucleotides, the CDR3 is TGCGCCAGCAGCCCAATGACAGGGGCCGGGGGCACTGAAGCTTTCTTT. The chain is built from TRBV5-1 and TRBJ1-1, with 8 positions matching TRBD1. Germline CDR1 and CDR2: SGHRS and YFSETQ. The CDR3 has 16 residues. The trim removed 4 bases at V and 4 bases at J, leaving 12 bases unmatched.

This clonotype has more than one count but fewer than ten. The chain uses TRBV7-2 and TRBJ2-3; 8 bases map to TRBD2. The CDR3 contains 16 residues. V was clipped by 2 bases and J by 4 bases; unmatched bases: 8. Germline loops: CDR1 SGHTA, CDR2 FQGNSA. CDR3 in amino acids: CASSLRGSGGPDTQYF. The CDR3 nucleotides are TGTGCCAGCAGCTTACGAGGGTCGGGGGGGCCAGATACGCAGTATTTT. Together with reference TRBV7-2 and TRBJ2-3, the CDR3 gives the full variable domain: GAGVSQSPSNKVTEKGKDVELRCDPISGHTALYWYRQSLGQGLEFLIYFQGNSAPDKSGLPSDRFSAERTGGSVSTLTIQRTQQEDSAVYLCASSLRGSGGPDTQYFGPGTRLTVL.

This clonotype turned up a few times. This chain connects TRBV20-1 to TRBJ2-3, with TRBD2 matching over 9 bases. After removal of 5 bases from V and 6 bases from J, the junction contained 18 bases not matched to a gene. The CDR3 is 17 amino acids. Per germline, CDR1 DFQATT and CDR2 SNEGSKA (reference sequence). For the CDR3, the DNA is TGCAGTGCTGCATCCCCCGAAGGTAGCGGGAGAAAGGATACGCAGTATTTT. This sequence encodes CSAASPEGSGRKDTQYF.

The genes are TRBV3-1 and TRBJ2-1; D call uncertain. The CDR3 spans 16 residues. Trimming left V 2 bases short and J 9 bases short, with 20 bases between. Germline V lookup: CDR1 LGHDT, CDR2 YNNKEL (reference sequence). This CDR3 reads CASSQYSVPPWGEQFF. The CDR3 bases are TGTGCCAGCAGCCAATATTCGGTCCCCCCTTGGGGTGAGCAGTTCTTC.

The rearrangement joins TRBV29-1 to TRBJ2-2, with 14 nucleotides matching TRBD2. V dropped 4 bases and J dropped 4; count of bases not matched to a gene: 2. The CDR3 contains 15 residues. Germline V gene lookup returns CDR1 SQVTM and CDR2 ANQGSEA. The CDR3 bases are TGCAGCGTTGGGGGGACTAGCGGGGGCACCGGGGAGCTGTTTTTT. It yields the protein CSVGGTSGGTGELFF.

The chain employs TRBV24-1 and TRBJ2-3, with D possibly being TRBD1 (5 bases). This CDR3 comprises 15 residues. Trimming took off 5 bases at V and 5 bases at J, with 16 bases between the two ends. The germline V gene has CDR1 KGHDR and CDR2 SFDVKD. The CDR3 sequence is CATSGGRSMGDTQYF. The CDR3, as DNA: TGTGCCACCAGTGGGGGCAGGTCTATGGGAGATACGCAGTATTTT.

The chain combines TRBV4-1 with TRBJ2-1, with 8 bases that match TRBD2. The CDR3 sequence is 16 residues long. The germline V gene encodes CDR1 MGHRA and CDR2 YSYEKL. J was trimmed by 7 bases and V by 4 bases; bases with no gene match: 12. CDR3 sequence: CASSPQLADIPNEQFF. CDR3 nucleotide sequence: TGCGCCAGCAGCCCACAACTAGCGGACATCCCTAATGAGCAGTTCTTC.